The sequence of this TCR beta chain was determined in a study of blood T cell repertoires in COVID-19. Study-wide context: COVID-19 samples from acute and convalescent phases originated in the United States, Italy and Spain. Sample material is recorded as cDNA or gDNA derived from T cells, B-cell-depleted T cells, or PBMCs.

In the original workflow: Amplifying reference gene primers gave estimates of nucleated cell counts. Sequenced by immunoSEQ multiplex PCR; TCRdb stores in-frame clones only, minus some. That table supplies the V and J calls and clone size; D and trimming were determined from the DNA. The table has about 160,000 clones, approximately 86% seen once. Germline assignment: CDR1 SEHNR and CDR2 FQNEAQ (reference sequence). The V and J ends lost 8 bases and 9 bases respectively, with 14 bases between them. The length of the CDR3 is 13 residues. Seattle's cohort entered during active infection and was followed longitudinally.

This clonotype was sampled from a woman aged 35 to 49 with COVID-19, enrolled during active disease. This rearrangement joins TRBV7-9 to TRBJ1-6; D call uncertain. The source material was peripheral blood. The CDR3 spells CASLGTIGSPLHF. The DNA for the CDR3 is TGTGCCAGCCTCGGCACTATAGGTTCACCCCTCCACTTT.